The 30 T cell receptor beta chains below come from one sample, sequenced in a study of T cells in localized non-small cell lung cancer. The data were produced by immunoSEQ multiplex PCR, yet TCRdb's version contains in-frame clones alone and is incomplete. The sample includes around 40,000 clones, about nine tenths of them seen just once. The sample in question was peripheral blood, obtained before any cancer treatment. Every receptor here comes from a female donor over 55 with stage I squamous cell lung carcinoma.

V is TRBV14 and J is TRBJ1-2; D remains ambiguous. The germline V gene encodes CDR1 SGHDN and CDR2 FVKESK. This CDR3 spans 11 amino acids. The V gene lost 1 base and the J gene lost 8 bases, with 5 bases spanning the gap. The CDR3: CASSQGLGYTF. The CDR3 DNA follows: TGTGCCAGCAGCCAAGGGCTCGGCTACACCTTC.

The V call is TRBV27, the J call TRBJ2-7; tentative D call: TRBD1 (5 bases). The CDR3 has 15 residues. Germline V CDR1 and CDR2: MNHEY, SMNVEV (reference sequence). V lost 2 bases and J 3 bases, leaving 14 bases between the germline ends. The DNA for the CDR3 is TGTGCCAGCAGTTTAGTTGGGGCTAGTATCTACGAGCAGTACTTC. Amino acids: CASSLVGASIYEQYF.

V is TRBV28 and J is TRBJ1-5, with D possibly TRBD1 on 6 matching bases. In germline, CDR1 is MDHEN, CDR2 SYDVKM. V was shortened by 4 bases and J by 5 bases, with 18 bases between the two germline ends. This CDR3 region has 16 residues. CDR3 coding DNA: TGTGCCAGCAGTTCAGGACAGACTCGACCCGATCAGCCCCAGCATTTT. Translated: CASSSGQTRPDQPQHF.

This clone came up a few times. The chain carries TRBV30 and TRBJ1-2, with 8 bases matching TRBD1. The germline gives CDR1 GTSNPN, CDR2 SVGIG (reference sequence). The CDR3 sequence is 15 residues long. V lost 2 bases, J lost 6 bases, and 11 bases stayed unmatched. CDR3 sequence (DNA): TGTGCCTGGAGTCCGGTAGGACAGGGTGGCCATGGCTACACCTTC. Protein: CAWSPVGQGGHGYTF.

In this sample, this clone turned up a few times. The chain has TRBV10-1 and TRBJ1-1; D call uncertain. The CDR3 runs to 13 residues. Germline V gene sequence: CDR1 WNHNN, CDR2 SYGVQD (reference sequence). Trimming left V 6 bases short and J 2 bases short, with 10 bases between. The DNA for the CDR3 is TGCGCCAGCAGGGTGTCGAAAAACACTGAAGCTTTCTTT. It yields the protein CASRVSKNTEAFF.

The rearrangement uses TRBV6-5 and TRBJ2-7; D tentatively fits TRBD1 or TRBD2 (5 bases each). This CDR3 has 15 residues. Germline V gene sequence: CDR1 MNHEY, CDR2 SVGAGI. V lost 2 bases to trimming and J lost 0 bases, with 11 bases between them. In DNA, the CDR3 is TGTGCCAGCAGTTACGGGGGTCGCACCTCCTACGAGCAGTACTTC. Translating gives CASSYGGRTSYEQYF.

The chain joins TRBV7-2 to TRBJ2-1; TRBD1 matches 7 bases. Trimming at V came to 6 bases and at J to 2 bases, leaving 7 bases not matched to a gene. The CDR3 is made up of 15 amino acids. The V gene's germline CDR1 is SGHTA and CDR2 FQGNSA. This CDR3 is CASSPQGTAYNEQFF. The CDR3 DNA follows: TGTGCCAGCAGTCCTCAGGGGACAGCCTACAATGAGCAGTTCTTC.

V usage is TRBV27 and J usage is TRBJ2-3; 8 nucleotides line up with TRBD2. The CDR3 runs to 18 residues. Germline trimming cut 3 bases from V and 0 bases from J; bases unmatched to any gene: 11. The V gene's germline CDR1 is MNHEY and CDR2 SMNVEV (reference sequence). CDR3 coding DNA: TGTGCCAGCAGTTTCTGGGCTGTGTCTAGCGGGAGCACAGATACGCAGTATTTT. This translates into CASSFWAVSSGSTDTQYF.

The chain carries TRBV5-1 and TRBJ2-2; D may correspond to TRBD1 or TRBD2 (5 bases each). The CDR3 spans 15 residues. V was shortened by 4 bases and J by 7 bases, with 17 bases between the two germline ends. Germline lookup yields CDR1 SGHRS and CDR2 YFSETQ. CDR3 sequence (DNA): TGCGCCAGCAGCCCTCAGGACTCGAGGGGCGGGGAGCTGTTTTTT. It translates to CASSPQDSRGGELFF.

This chain joins TRBV2 and TRBJ2-1; D gene uncertain. The CDR3 contains 12 residues. V was shortened by 7 bases and J by 8 bases, with 12 bases between the two germline ends. CDR1 and CDR2 (germline): SNHLY, FYNNEI. The CDR3 sequence: CASTSQWHEQFF. The CDR3 region has the DNA TGTGCCAGCACAAGTCAATGGCATGAGCAGTTCTTC.

The J gene is TRBJ1-4, the V gene TRBV6-6, with 9 bases that match TRBD1. The germline V gene has CDR1 MNHNY and CDR2 SVGAGI (reference sequence). The CDR3 consists of 14 residues. V lost 6 bases to trimming and J lost 8 bases; unmatched junction nucleotides: 7. The CDR3 spells CASRYRGREEKLFF. The CDR3 DNA sequence: TGTGCCAGCAGGTACAGGGGGCGCGAAGAAAAACTGTTTTTT.

This chain links TRBV6-5 with TRBJ2-7; weak D call: TRBD2 (5 bases). CDR1 is MNHEY, CDR2 SVGAGI, per germline. V was cut by 5 bases and J by 7 bases, with 18 bases left in between. This CDR3 is built from 14 residues. CDR3 sequence: CASSPLDSSREQYF. The CDR3 region has the DNA TGTGCCAGCAGTCCCCTGGACTCCTCTCGGGAGCAGTACTTC.

This clone was counted a single time. The genes are TRBV5-1 and TRBJ2-5; D tentatively fits TRBD1 or TRBD2 (5 bases each). V shed 7 bases and J shed 4 bases, with 20 bases lying between them. CDR1 SGHRS and CDR2 YFSETQ come from the germline V gene. This CDR3 has 15 amino acids. The CDR3 here is CASGDGRFAGETQYF. In DNA, the CDR3 is TGCGCCAGCGGGGACGGGCGGTTCGCGGGAGAGACCCAGTACTTC. The entire variable domain, with the rest obtained from reference TRBV5-1 and TRBJ2-5, is as follows: KAGVTQTPRYLIKTRGQQVTLSCSPISGHRSVSWYQQTPGQGLQFLFEYFSETQRNKGNFPGRFSGRQFSNSRSEMNVSTLELGDSALYLCASGDGRFAGETQYFGPGTRLLVL.

The chain has TRBV7-9 and TRBJ2-7; TRBD2 matches at 8 bases. Per the germline V gene, CDR1 is SEHNR and CDR2 is FQNEAQ (reference sequence). CDR3 length equals 13 residues. V trimming: 2 bases; J trimming: 4 bases; junction bases outside the gene matches: 1. The CDR3 region has the DNA TGTGCCAGCAGCTTACGGGGGGGTTACGAGCAGTACTTC. Amino acids: CASSLRGGYEQYF.

V usage is TRBV5-1 and J usage is TRBJ2-3, with TRBD2 matching 8 bases. With 7 bases clipped from V and 3 bases from J, the junction kept 13 bases outside the gene matches. Germline CDR1 is SGHRS and CDR2 is YFSETQ. This CDR3 has 16 residues. The CDR3 DNA is TGCGCCAGCGTACCCAAACCAGCGGGAGAGACAGATACGCAGTATTTT. It encodes CASVPKPAGETDTQYF. Filled out from reference TRBV5-1 and TRBJ2-3, the complete variable domain reads KAGVTQTPRYLIKTRGQQVTLSCSPISGHRSVSWYQQTPGQGLQFLFEYFSETQRNKGNFPGRFSGRQFSNSRSEMNVSTLELGDSALYLCASVPKPAGETDTQYFGPGTRLTVL.

The rearrangement joins TRBV11-2 to TRBJ2-7; 11 positions agree with TRBD2. The germline V gene has CDR1 SGHAT and CDR2 FQNNGV. CDR3 size: 19 residues. V dropped 4 bases and J dropped 2; count of bases not matched to a gene: 16. This CDR3 reads CASSSRELGLAVSTYEQYF. Written as DNA, the CDR3 is TGTGCCAGCAGCTCCAGGGAGCTGGGACTAGCGGTATCGACCTACGAGCAGTACTTC.

The rearrangement uses TRBV14 and TRBJ2-7; TRBD2 matches 10 bases. The trim removed 1 base at V and 4 bases at J, leaving 13 bases unmatched. Germline V gene sequence: CDR1 SGHDN, CDR2 FVKESK. The CDR3 has 18 residues. CDR3 sequence reads: CASSQVALAGDFRYEQYF. The DNA of the CDR3 is TGTGCCAGCAGCCAAGTAGCTCTAGCGGGAGATTTTCGGTACGAGCAGTACTTC.

The chain joins TRBV18 to TRBJ2-7; 8 bases map to TRBD1. Trimming took 2 bases from V and 1 from J; bases not matched to a gene: 4. This CDR3 is 15 amino acids long. CDR1 and CDR2 from the germline V gene are KGHSH and LQKENI. The CDR3 nucleotides read TGTGCCAGCTCACCAAAGACAGGGGTTTCCTACGAGCAGTACTTC. Its protein product is CASSPKTGVSYEQYF.

This clone was found once. The genes are TRBV6-6 and TRBJ1-2, with D possibly TRBD1 on 5 matching bases. Germline values: CDR1 MNHNY, CDR2 SVGAGI (reference sequence). The CDR3 contains 14 residues. V lost 6 bases, J lost 8 bases, and 19 bases lay in between. The DNA for the CDR3 is TGTGCCAGCAGGAAAGGGGCCAGGGAGGGAGGCTACACCTTC. Encoded protein: CASRKGAREGGYTF.

This chain uses TRBV13 with TRBJ2-7; 11 nucleotides line up with TRBD2. J gave up 3 bases and V 1 base, and 2 bases lay outside the gene matches. The CDR3 totals 15 residues. The germline V gene encodes CDR1 PRHDT and CDR2 FYEKMQ (reference sequence). This CDR3 reads CASSLDLAGGYEQYF. CDR3 DNA sequence: TGTGCCAGCAGCTTAGATCTAGCGGGAGGCTACGAGCAGTACTTC.

The rearrangement joins TRBV10-3 to TRBJ2-3; TRBD1 matches 8 bases. The CDR3 has 16 amino acids. The germline V gene encodes CDR1 ENHRY and CDR2 SYGVKD. Trimming removed 9 bases from V and 4 bases from J; junction bases left unmatched: 15. CDR3 nucleotide sequence: TGTGCCATTAAAAACTCCGGGACAGGTGTTTCAGATACGCAGTATTTT. This encodes CAIKNSGTGVSDTQYF.

The chain uses TRBV18 and TRBJ2-7; 8 bases fit TRBD1. Trimming cost V 0 bases and J 6 bases; bases outside gene matches: 4. Germline CDR1 reads KGHSH; CDR2 reads LQKENI. This CDR3 contains 14 residues. For the CDR3, the DNA is TGTGCCAGCTCACCACCCAGGGGGCGTACCGAGCAGTACTTC. The encoded protein is CASSPPRGRTEQYF.

Regarding this clone: One junction end disagrees with the germline gene, perhaps due to a read error. The chain combines TRBV18 with TRBJ2-7; D remains ambiguous. This CDR3 has 12 amino acids. The germline CDR1 and CDR2 sequences are KGHSH and LQKENI. The CDR3 coding sequence is TGTGCCAGCTCATCCTCCTCCCACGAGCAGTACTTC. Encoded protein: CASSSSSHEQYF.

V usage is TRBV7-9 and J usage is TRBJ2-7; maybe TRBD2 (6 bases). The CDR3 consists of 13 residues. Germline V gene lookup returns CDR1 SEHNR and CDR2 FQNEAQ (reference sequence). V lost 6 bases and J lost 9, with 18 bases in between. DNA for the CDR3: TGTGCCAGCAGTGGCGGCCCCGCGGGACGGCAGTACTTC. Translation gives CASSGGPAGRQYF. The whole variable domain, remainder taken from reference TRBV7-9 and TRBJ2-7, is DTGVSQNPRHKITKRGQNVTFRCDPISEHNRLYWYRQTLGQGPEFLTYFQNEAQLEKSRLLSDRFSAERPKGSFSTLEIQRTEQGDSAMYLCASSGGPAGRQYFGPGTRLTVT.

This clone was recorded only once. This rearrangement joins TRBV18 to TRBJ2-1, with TRBD1 identical over 8 bases. J was trimmed by 4 bases and V by 3 bases; bases with no gene match: 11. CDR1 is KGHSH and CDR2 is LQKENI in the germline V gene. The length of the CDR3 is 17 residues. CDR3 sequence reads: CASSPTGGLDRYNEQFF. The CDR3 DNA follows: TGTGCCAGCTCACCCACAGGGGGGCTGGACAGGTACAATGAGCAGTTCTTC.

This clone occurred a few times. The chain is built from TRBV7-3 and TRBJ2-1; TRBD2 aligns across 9 bases. CDR3 size: 15 residues. Germline CDR1 reads SGHTA; CDR2 reads FQGTGA. Trimming cost V 5 bases and J 0 bases; bases outside gene matches: 2. The CDR3 region has the DNA TGTGCCAGCAGCCTAGCGGGGAGCTCCTACAATGAGCAGTTCTTC. Translated, it gives CASSLAGSSYNEQFF.

This clone was picked up one time. At one end the junction does not follow the germline gene, possibly because of a read error. The chain combines TRBV27 with TRBJ2-2; D is perhaps TRBD1 or TRBD2 (5 bases each). The CDR3 length is 15 residues. CDR1 is MNHEY and CDR2 is SMNVEV in the germline V gene (reference sequence). The CDR3 region has the DNA TGTGCCAGCAGTCTATCCCGATGGGGGACCGGGGAGCTGTTTTTT. Translation gives CASSLSRWGTGELFF.

This clone is a singleton in its sample. The V gene is TRBV7-2, the J gene TRBJ2-1; a weak D match, TRBD1 (6 bases). The germline CDR1 and CDR2 sequences are SGHTA and FQGNSA. The CDR3 is made up of 14 amino acids. Trimming removed 3 bases from V and 3 bases from J, with 9 bases in between. CDR3 in amino acids: CASSFDRNYNEQFF. CDR3 sequence (DNA): TGTGCCAGCAGCTTTGACAGGAACTACAATGAGCAGTTCTTC.

This chain links TRBV7-8 with TRBJ1-5; TRBD1 is a possible D gene (5 bases). V shed 1 base and J shed 4 bases, with 14 bases lying between them. The CDR3 sequence is 16 residues long. Germline V lookup: CDR1 SGHVS, CDR2 FQNEAQ. The CDR3 DNA sequence: TGTGCCAGCAGCTTAGTAGGGCGACAGAGTAATCAGCCCCAGCATTTT. Amino acid sequence: CASSLVGRQSNQPQHF. Supplemented by reference TRBV7-8 and TRBJ1-5, the full variable domain reads GAGVSQSPRYKVAKRGQDVALRCDPISGHVSLFWYQQALGQGPEFLTYFQNEAQLDKSGLPSDRFFAERPEGSVSTLKIQRTQQEDSAVYLCASSLVGRQSNQPQHFGDGTRLSIL.

This rearrangement joins TRBV6-1 to TRBJ1-5; no definite D call. The V end lost 2 bases, the J end lost 7 bases, and 15 bases lay between the germline ends. CDR1 is MNHNS, CDR2 SASEGT, per germline. The CDR3 totals 15 residues. CDR3 nucleotides: TGTGCCAGCAGTGAATTCGGGCAGGCCGAGCAGCCCCAGCATTTT. This codes for CASSEFGQAEQPQHF.